Each of the 7 T cell receptor beta chains below was sequenced from the same sample in a study of graft-versus-host responses after intestinal transplantation. Profiling relied on immunoSEQ multiplex PCR, and the TCRdb table lists in-frame clones only, not all of them. The repertoire holds around 17,000 clones, with 82% as singletons. Lymphocytes (intraepithelial and lamina propria) were released by processing the graft tissue. The material was ileum tissue, obtained 17 days after transplant. These receptors came from a human patient who received an intestinal transplant, so some T cells may come from the graft donor.

This sequence joins TRBV4-1 and TRBJ1-5; TRBD1 might be the D (6 bases). The V end was cut by 4 bases, the J end by 2 bases, with 24 bases between. The CDR3 loop spans 19 amino acids. Germline lookup yields CDR1 MGHRA and CDR2 YSYEKL. This chain's CDR3 is CASSPHGETGFYRNQPQHF. CDR3 DNA: TGCGCCAGCAGCCCCCACGGCGAAACAGGGTTCTATCGCAATCAGCCCCAGCATTTT.

The chain combines TRBV4-1 with TRBJ2-3; 9 bases fit TRBD2. Germline V CDR1 and CDR2: MGHRA, YSYEKL. V was clipped by 1 base and J by 7 bases; unmatched bases: 12. The CDR3 extends over 17 amino acids. CDR3 in amino acids: CASSQVTTSGAGNTQYF. Written as DNA, the CDR3 is TGCGCCAGCAGCCAAGTCACGACTAGCGGTGCGGGAAATACGCAGTATTTT.

The chain is built from TRBV14 and TRBJ2-3, with a tentative D call TRBD2 (5 bases). Trimming left V 0 bases short and J 4 bases short, with 11 bases between. The V gene's germline CDR1 is SGHDN and CDR2 FVKESK. The CDR3 spans 15 residues. DNA of the CDR3: TGTGCCAGCAGCCAAGATAGCGTAACGGCAGATACGCAGTATTTT. It codes for CASSQDSVTADTQYF.

This clone showed up just a few times. The chain recombines TRBV27 with TRBJ2-7; 8 bases match TRBD2. This CDR3 has 14 amino acids. V lost 6 bases, J lost 3 bases, and 7 bases stayed unmatched. Looked up from germline, CDR1 is MNHEY and CDR2 is SMNVEV (reference sequence). In DNA, the CDR3 is TGTGCCAGCAGCAGGACTAGCTTCCTCTACGAGCAGTACTTC. Amino acid sequence: CASSRTSFLYEQYF.

The V gene is TRBV6-4, the J gene TRBJ2-5; unclear D gene. CDR1 MRHNA and CDR2 SNTAGT come from the germline V gene. The CDR3 sequence is 14 residues long. Trimming took off 6 bases at V and 5 bases at J, with 16 bases between the two ends. The CDR3 loop reads CASSPLLRLETQYF. Written as DNA, the CDR3 is TGTGCCAGCAGCCCCTTACTGAGGCTGGAGACCCAGTACTTC.

This chain links TRBV6-5 with TRBJ2-2; 7 bases align to TRBD2. The CDR3 spans 13 residues. The trim removed 7 bases at V and 4 bases at J, leaving 3 bases unmatched. Germline V gene data show CDR1 as MNHEY and CDR2 as SVGAGI. The CDR3 reads CASKLASTGELFF. The CDR3 DNA is TGTGCCAGCAAACTAGCGAGCACCGGGGAGCTGTTTTTT.

Written as DNA, the CDR3 is TGTGCCAGTAGCGGCTTGGAGCCGGTTAGACAGGGGATGGACACTGAAGCTTTCTTT. This codes for CASSGLEPVRQGMDTEAFF. The chain uses TRBV19 and TRBJ1-1; 8 positions match TRBD1. V trimming: 6 bases; J trimming: 3 bases; junction bases outside the gene matches: 21. Germline V gene lookup returns CDR1 LNHDA and CDR2 SQIVND (reference sequence). The length of the CDR3 is 19 residues.